This T cell receptor beta chain came from a study of OX40 agonist ivuxolimab in advanced cancers. Study-level findings and limits: Relative to CD4+ cells, CD8+ T cells on average had more expanded clones. At 0.1-3.0 mg/kg, partial responders had clonal expansion among the lowest observed. Also showing low normalized T-cell clonal expansion were some of the nonresponders.

At baseline, cycle 4 day 1, and cycle 7 day 1, blood was sampled. Profiling relied on immunoSEQ multiplex PCR, and the TCRdb table lists in-frame clones only, not all of them. The sample holds 15,000 or so clones, about 80% seen once. This clone is a singleton in its sample. The antigen remains unidentified. This CDR3 comprises 15 residues. Germline CDR1 is LGHNA and CDR2 is YSLEER. The V gene lost 5 bases and the J gene lost 0 bases, with 11 bases spanning the gap. This receptor was taken from an adult with an advanced solid tumor such as melanoma, head and neck, liver or kidney cancer. The chain carries TRBV4-3 and TRBJ1-5; D might be TRBD1 (5 bases). Source: CD4+ or CD8+ T cells sorted from blood, taken in a trial of the OX40 agonist ivuxolimab. The CDR3 region is CASSVGTYSNQPQHF. DNA for the CDR3: TGCGCCAGCAGCGTGGGGACCTATAGCAATCAGCCCCAGCATTTT.